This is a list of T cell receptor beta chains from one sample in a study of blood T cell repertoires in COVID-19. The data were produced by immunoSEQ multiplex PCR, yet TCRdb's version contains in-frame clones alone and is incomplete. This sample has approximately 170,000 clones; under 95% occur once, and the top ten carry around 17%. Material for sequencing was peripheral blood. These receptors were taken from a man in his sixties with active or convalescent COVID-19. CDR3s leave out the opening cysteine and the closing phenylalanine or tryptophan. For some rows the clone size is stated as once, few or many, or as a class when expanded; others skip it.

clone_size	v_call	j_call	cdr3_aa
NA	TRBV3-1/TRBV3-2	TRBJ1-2	ASSQAFGGDYGYT
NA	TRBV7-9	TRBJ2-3	ASSPGLAGETDTQY
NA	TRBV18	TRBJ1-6	ASSPLGTASSYNSPLH
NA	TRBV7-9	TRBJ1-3	ASSLVFGRGNTIY
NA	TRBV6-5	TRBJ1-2	ASSYDTGGYGYT
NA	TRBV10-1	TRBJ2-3	ASRTRQGADTQY
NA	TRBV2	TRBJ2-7	ASSEVRTGSSYEQY
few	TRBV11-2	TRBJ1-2	ASSTSLNYGYT
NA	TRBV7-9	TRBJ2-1	ASSSTGLAGGPSYNEQF
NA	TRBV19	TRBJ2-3	ASSIRAASGSTDTQY
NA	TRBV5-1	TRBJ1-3	ATSLDRGSGNTIY
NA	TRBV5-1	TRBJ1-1	ASSLEGQGLNTEAF
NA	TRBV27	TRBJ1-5	ASTPSGRNQPQH
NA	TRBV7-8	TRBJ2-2	ASSLVAGGLVTGELF
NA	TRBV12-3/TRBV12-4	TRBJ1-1	ASSFSVAEAF